A few counts support the clone carrying this T cell receptor beta chain. The antigen remains unidentified. This CDR3 comprises 14 residues. Germline trimming cut 4 bases from V and 4 bases from J; bases unmatched to any gene: 5. The germline V gene encodes CDR1 ENHRY and CDR2 SYGVKD. A minimum of 7 million PBMCs was isolated per sample. The second PCR ran about 6 to 11 cycles with a sample-barcoded 5' primer and J-beta primers. All cDNA molecules were each tagged by a template-switch adaptor with 12 random nucleotides. MiXCR, applied by TCRdb to the 5' RACE reads, yields one record per CDR3 protein. The sample lists 1.5 million or so distinct CDR3 sequences; approximately 43% were seen once. The entry originates in a study of blood T cells in healthy people across ages. Findings and caveats of the study: Expanded clonotype shifts may have been confounded, as the donors had an unknown CMV status. Researchers deemed the diversity estimates from one million T cells underestimates.

Material: blood. The chain recombines TRBV10-3 with TRBJ2-3, with 7 positions matching TRBD2. The clonotype originates from a woman between 18 and 29 years old in good health. In DNA form, the CDR3 reads TGTGCCATCAGTGGGACGGGGGGAGCAGATACGCAGTATTTT. Translated, it gives CAISGTGGADTQYF.